The clone carrying this T cell receptor (beta chain) turned up a few times. The data were obtained in a study of OX40 agonist ivuxolimab in advanced cancers. The CDR3 runs 14 residues. V was clipped by 4 bases and J by 4 bases; unmatched bases: 3. The germline CDR1 and CDR2 sequences are LNHDA and SQIVND (reference sequence). TCRdb keeps only in-frame clones here, not all; method: immunoSEQ multiplex PCR. This sample has about 78,000 clones, with 84% found just once. With autoimmune disease history or systemic immunosuppression, patients were excluded. This material consisted of CD4+ or CD8+ T cells sorted from blood, taken in a trial of the OX40 agonist ivuxolimab. The chain is built from TRBV19 and TRBJ2-1, with TRBD2 identical over 8 bases. This sequence originates from an adult with an advanced solid tumor such as melanoma, head and neck, liver or kidney cancer. CDR3 sequence (DNA): TGTGCCAGTAGTAGTCGGGGGGGGTACAATGAGCAGTTCTTC. Its protein product is CASSSRGGYNEQFF.